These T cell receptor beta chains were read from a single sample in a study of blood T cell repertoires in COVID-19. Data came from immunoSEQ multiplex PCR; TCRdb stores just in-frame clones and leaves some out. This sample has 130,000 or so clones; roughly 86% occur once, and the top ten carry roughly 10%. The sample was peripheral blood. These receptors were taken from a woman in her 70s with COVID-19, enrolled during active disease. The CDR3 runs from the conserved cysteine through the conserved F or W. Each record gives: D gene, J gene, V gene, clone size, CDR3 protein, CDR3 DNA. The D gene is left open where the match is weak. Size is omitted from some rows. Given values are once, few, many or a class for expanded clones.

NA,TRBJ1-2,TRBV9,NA,CASSQDSLGYTF,TGTGCCAGCAGCCAGGACAGTCTGGGCTACACCTTC
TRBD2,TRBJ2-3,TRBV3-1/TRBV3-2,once,CASSPRASGGDTQYF,TGTGCCAGCAGCCCCCGCGCGTCGGGAGGAGATACGCAGTATTTT
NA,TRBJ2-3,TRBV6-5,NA,CASSYSWLDTDTQYF,TGTGCCAGCAGTTACTCGTGGCTAGACACAGATACGCAGTATTTT
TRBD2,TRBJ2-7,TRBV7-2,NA,CASSLRLASEQYF,TGTGCCAGCAGCTTAAGACTAGCTTCCGAGCAGTACTTC
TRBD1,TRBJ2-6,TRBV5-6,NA,CASSWTGGAGANVLTF,TGTGCCAGCAGTTGGACAGGGGGCGCTGGGGCCAACGTCCTGACTTTC
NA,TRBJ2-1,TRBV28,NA,CASRSEGAWVSNEQFF,TGTGCCAGCCGGTCGGAGGGGGCATGGGTTTCCAATGAGCAGTTCTTC
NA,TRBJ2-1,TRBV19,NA,CASNPRGSYNEQFF,TGTGCCAGTAATCCCAGGGGCTCCTACAATGAGCAGTTCTTC
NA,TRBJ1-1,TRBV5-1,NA,CASSLGAAAGITEAFF,TGCGCCAGCAGCTTGGGGGCGGCCGCAGGGATCACTGAAGCTTTCTTT
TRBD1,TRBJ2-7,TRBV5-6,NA,CASSLRTGHEQYF,TGTGCCAGCAGCCTGAGGACAGGTCACGAGCAGTACTTC
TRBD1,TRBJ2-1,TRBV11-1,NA,CASSLGQGAYNEQFF,TGTGCCAGCAGCTTGGGACAGGGGGCCTACAATGAGCAGTTCTTC
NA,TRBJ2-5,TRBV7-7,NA,CASSIGPIPGETQYF,TGTGCCAGCAGTATAGGTCCCATTCCGGGAGAGACCCAGTACTTC
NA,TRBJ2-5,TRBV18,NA,CASSLLEQETQYF,TGTGCCAGCTCACTACTAGAACAAGAGACCCAGTACTTC
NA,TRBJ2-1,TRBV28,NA,CASVQGGYNEQFF,TGTGCCAGCGTGCAGGGCGGTTACAATGAGCAGTTCTTC
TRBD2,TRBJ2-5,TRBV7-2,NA,CASSPRASGGGETQYF,TGTGCCAGCAGCCCCAGGGCTAGCGGGGGTGGAGAGACCCAGTACTTC
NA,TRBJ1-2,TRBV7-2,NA,CASSLVHGNYYGYTF,TGTGCCAGCAGCTTAGTGCACGGGAACTACTATGGCTACACCTTC
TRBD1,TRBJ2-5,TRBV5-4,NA,CASSLAGGWETQYF,TGTGCCAGCAGCCTAGCAGGGGGATGGGAGACCCAGTACTTC
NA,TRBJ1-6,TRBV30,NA,CAWSIQGSNSPLHF,TGTGCCTGGAGTATACAGGGAAGTAATTCACCCCTCCACTTT
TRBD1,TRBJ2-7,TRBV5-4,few,CASSYGTGPYEQYF,TGTGCCAGCAGCTACGGGACAGGGCCCTACGAGCAGTACTTC
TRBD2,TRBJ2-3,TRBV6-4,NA,CASSELAGDTDTQYF,TGTGCCAGCAGTGAACTAGCGGGGGACACAGATACGCAGTATTTT
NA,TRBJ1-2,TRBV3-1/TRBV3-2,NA,CASSQNSNYGYTF,TGTGCCAGCAGCCAGAACAGCAACTATGGCTACACCTTC
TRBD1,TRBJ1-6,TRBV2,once,CASSEGTGYSPLHF,TGTGCCAGCAGTGAAGGGACAGGGTATTCACCCCTCCACTTT
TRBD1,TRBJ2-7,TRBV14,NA,CASSFRQGSNEQYF,TGTGCCAGCAGCTTTCGACAGGGTAGCAACGAGCAGTACTTC
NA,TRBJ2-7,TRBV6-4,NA,CASSESLYEQYF,TGTGCCAGCAGTGAGTCCCTGTACGAGCAGTACTTC
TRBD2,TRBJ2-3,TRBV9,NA,CASSVDERGGLSTDTQYF,TGTGCCAGCAGCGTAGACGAGCGGGGGGGGTTAAGCACAGATACGCAGTATTTT
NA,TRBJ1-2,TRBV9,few,CASSLQPTGNYGYTF,TGTGCCAGCAGCTTACAACCTACAGGAAACTATGGCTACACCTTC
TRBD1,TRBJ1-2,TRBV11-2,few,CASSLDGQGRNYGYTF,TGTGCCAGCAGCTTAGACGGACAGGGGAGGAACTATGGCTACACCTTC
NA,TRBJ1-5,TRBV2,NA,CASSDPSAGNQPQHF,TGTGCCAGCAGTGACCCCTCGGCAGGGAATCAGCCCCAGCATTTT
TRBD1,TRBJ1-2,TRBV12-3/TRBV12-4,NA,CASSPDRVGYTF,TGTGCCAGCAGTCCGGACAGGGTCGGCTACACCTTC
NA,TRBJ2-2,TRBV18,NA,CASSPLAGRNTGELFF,TGTGCCAGCTCACCCCTCGCTGGGCGCAATACCGGGGAGCTGTTTTTT
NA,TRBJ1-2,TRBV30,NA,CAWIPLFRKRDYGYTF,TGTGCCTGGATTCCTCTATTTCGAAAGAGGGACTATGGCTACACCTTC
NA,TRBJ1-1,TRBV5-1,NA,CASSFTGERTEAFF,TGCGCCAGCAGCTTTACGGGGGAGCGCACTGAAGCTTTCTTT
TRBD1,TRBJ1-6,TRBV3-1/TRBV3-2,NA,CASSLGDSSNNSPLHF,TGTGCCAGCAGCCTGGGGGACAGTTCCAACAATTCACCCCTCCACTTT
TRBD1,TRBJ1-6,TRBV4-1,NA,CASSPGDRGNSPLHF,TGCGCCAGCAGCCCGGGGGACAGGGGGAATTCACCCCTCCACTTT
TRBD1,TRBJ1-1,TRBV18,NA,CASSPRTGGFTEAFF,TGTGCCAGCTCACCTAGGACAGGGGGCTTCACTGAAGCTTTCTTT
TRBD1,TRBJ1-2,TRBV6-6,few,CASSYSLTGGGYTF,TGTGCCAGCAGTTACTCCCTCACAGGGGGTGGCTACACCTTC
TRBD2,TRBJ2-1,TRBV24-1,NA,CATRSSGAYNEQFF,TGTGCCACCCGGAGTAGCGGGGCGTACAATGAGCAGTTCTTC
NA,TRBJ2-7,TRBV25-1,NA,CASKLRDEQYF,TGTGCCAGCAAATTGAGGGACGAGCAGTACTTC
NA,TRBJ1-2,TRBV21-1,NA,CASRLGQGPFGYTF,TGTGCCAGCAGGTTAGGACAGGGACCTTTTGGCTACACCTTC
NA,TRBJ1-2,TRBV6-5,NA,CASSYDISNYGYTF,TGTGCCAGCAGTTACGACATATCTAACTATGGCTACACCTTC
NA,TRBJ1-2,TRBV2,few,CASSELETDGYTF,TGTGCCAGCAGTGAATTGGAGACAGATGGCTACACCTTC
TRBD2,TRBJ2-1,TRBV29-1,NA,CSVVGGKGVNEQFF,TGCAGCGTTGTGGGAGGGAAAGGGGTCAATGAGCAGTTCTTC
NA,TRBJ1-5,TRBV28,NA,CASSRQVSNQPQHF,TGTGCCAGCAGTCGACAGGTTAGCAATCAGCCCCAGCATTTT
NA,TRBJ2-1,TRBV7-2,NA,CASSRGGGDNEQFF,TGTGCCAGCAGTCGGGGTGGAGGGGACAATGAGCAGTTCTTC
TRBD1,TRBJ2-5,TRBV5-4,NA,CASRHRDRAPLGTQYF,TGTGCCAGCAGACATCGGGACAGGGCCCCACTCGGGACCCAGTACTTC
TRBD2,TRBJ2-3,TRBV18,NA,CASSASGGTDTQYF,TGTGCCAGCTCGGCTAGCGGGGGCACAGATACGCAGTATTTT
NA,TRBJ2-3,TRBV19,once,CASSPWGQGPTDTQYF,TGTGCCAGTAGTCCATGGGGGCAGGGACCCACAGATACGCAGTATTTT
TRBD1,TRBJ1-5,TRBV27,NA,CASSFLFATGSNQPQHF,TGTGCCAGCAGTTTTTTATTCGCGACAGGGAGCAATCAGCCCCAGCATTTT
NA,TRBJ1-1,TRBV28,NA,CAHFSPRGDRLNTEAFF,TGTGCCCACTTTTCCCCTCGAGGAGACAGGCTAAACACTGAAGCTTTCTTT
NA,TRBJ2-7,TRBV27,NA,CASWFAGAPSYEQYF,TGTGCCAGCTGGTTCGCGGGGGCCCCCTCCTACGAGCAGTACTTC
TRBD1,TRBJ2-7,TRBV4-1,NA,CASSPATGAGAYEQYF,TGCGCCAGCAGCCCGGCGACAGGGGCTGGGGCCTACGAGCAGTACTTC
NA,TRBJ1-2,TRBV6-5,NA,CAIRGAQLGYTF,TGTGCCATTCGGGGGGCGCAGCTTGGCTACACCTTC
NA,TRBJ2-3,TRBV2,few,CASRRGRIDTQYF,TGTGCCAGCAGGCGGGGGCGGATAGATACGCAGTATTTT
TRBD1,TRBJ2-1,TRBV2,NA,CASIGQGALYNEQFF,TGTGCCAGCATCGGGCAGGGGGCCCTATACAATGAGCAGTTCTTC
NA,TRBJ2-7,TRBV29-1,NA,CSVLQSYEQYF,TGCAGCGTTTTACAATCCTACGAGCAGTACTTC
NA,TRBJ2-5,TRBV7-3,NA,CASSLAGTPRETQYF,TGTGCCAGCAGCTTAGCGGGGACTCCTCGGGAGACCCAGTACTTC